The present TCR beta chain was sequenced within a study of blood T cell repertoires in COVID-19. Looking at the study overall: Researchers got acute and convalescent COVID-19 samples from the United States, Italy and Spain.

This study enrolled people aged about 18 to 100 from about two dozen US geographic areas. Self-reported history from a screening survey and questionnaire set each donor's cohort. Germline V lookup: CDR1 SGHRS, CDR2 YFSETQ. V shed 1 base and J 6 bases; nucleotides not matched to a gene: 6. This CDR3 contains 14 residues. Generated by immunoSEQ multiplex PCR, the TCRdb table keeps only in-frame clones and is missing some. The sample lists 210,000 or so clones, roughly four fifths occurring once. The clonotype was recovered from a man between 60 and 70 years old who had recovered from COVID-19. Material for sequencing was PBMCs or T cells enriched from blood (not recorded which). The chain is built from TRBV5-1 and TRBJ1-2, with 7 bases aligning to TRBD1. DNA for the CDR3: TGCGCCAGCAGCTTGAGAAGGGGGCAGGATGGCTACACCTTC. This translates into CASSLRRGQDGYTF. The full variable domain, completed using reference TRBV5-1 and TRBJ1-2, is KAGVTQTPRYLIKTRGQQVTLSCSPISGHRSVSWYQQTPGQGLQFLFEYFSETQRNKGNFPGRFSGRQFSNSRSEMNVSTLELGDSALYLCASSLRRGQDGYTFGSGTRLTVV.